What follows describes a single TCR beta chain. Its antigen is still unknown. Sequenced by immunoSEQ multiplex PCR; TCRdb stores in-frame clones only, minus some. The sample includes approximately 99,000 clones, roughly 87% seen only once; the top ten take over 3%. The sample comes from a study of T cell responses to AZD1222 COVID-19 vaccine. Study results and caveats: AZD1222 recipients seropositive at baseline numbered only six or seven. Possibly, clonal diversity was underestimated; donors were largely white British and included more females. Close to half of spike-specific TCRs reportedly recognize unmutated variant regions. Spike regions recognized by vaccine-associated CD4 TCRs spanned the protein, led by 160-218 and 743-854.

The CDR3 spans 11 residues. V was cut by 4 bases and J by 1 base, with 1 base left in between. The germline V gene encodes CDR1 SGHAT and CDR2 FQNNGV. This receptor was taken from an adult in good health. V is TRBV11-2 and J is TRBJ2-5, with D unresolved. The specimen comprised peripheral blood, sampled on day 0 of MenACWY control vaccination. DNA for the CDR3: TGTGCCAGCAGCTCCCAAGAGACCCAGTACTTC. Its protein product is CASSSQETQYF.